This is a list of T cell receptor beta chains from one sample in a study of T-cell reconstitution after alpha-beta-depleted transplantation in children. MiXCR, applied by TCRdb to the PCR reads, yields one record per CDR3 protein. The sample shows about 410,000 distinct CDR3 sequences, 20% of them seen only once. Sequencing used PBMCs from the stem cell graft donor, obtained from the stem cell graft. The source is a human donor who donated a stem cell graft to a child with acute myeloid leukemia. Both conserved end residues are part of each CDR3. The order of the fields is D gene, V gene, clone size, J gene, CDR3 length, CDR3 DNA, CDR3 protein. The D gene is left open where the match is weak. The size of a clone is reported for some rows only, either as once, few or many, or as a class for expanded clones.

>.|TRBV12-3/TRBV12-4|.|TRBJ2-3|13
TGTGCCAGCAGGCCCGCGGGTGGAGATACGCAGTATTTT
CASRPAGGDTQYF
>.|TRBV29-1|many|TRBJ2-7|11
TGCAGCGTTGGAACAGGCTACGAGCAGTACTTC
CSVGTGYEQYF
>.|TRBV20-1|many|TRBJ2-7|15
TGCAGTGCTAAGTCTGGAGGGGGCAGCTCCTACGAGCAGTACTTC
CSAKSGGGSSYEQYF
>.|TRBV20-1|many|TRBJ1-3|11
TGCAGTGCTAGAGAGGTGAACACCATATATTTT
CSAREVNTIYF
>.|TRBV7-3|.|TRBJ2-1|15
TGTGCCAGCAGCTTAGGAGTACTAGCCCACGATGAGCAGTTCTTC
CASSLGVLAHDEQFF
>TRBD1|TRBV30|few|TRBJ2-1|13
TGTGCCTGGACAAGGGACAGGTCCGATGAGCAGTTCTTC
CAWTRDRSDEQFF
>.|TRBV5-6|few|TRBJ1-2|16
TGTGCCAGCAGCACTACCGGGACACTACTTAACTATGGCTACACCTTC
CASSTTGTLLNYGYTF
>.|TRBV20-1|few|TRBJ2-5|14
TGCAGTGCTAGAGATGCCGTCTTTGGAGAGACCCAGTACTTC
CSARDAVFGETQYF
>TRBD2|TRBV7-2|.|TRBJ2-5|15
TGTGCCAGCAGCCCCGGGACTACCAGTGTTTGGGCCCAGTACTTC
CASSPGTTSVWAQYF
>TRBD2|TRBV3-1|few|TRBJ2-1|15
TGTGCCAGCAGGGTTACTAGCGGGAGTTACAATGAGCAGTTCTTC
CASRVTSGSYNEQFF
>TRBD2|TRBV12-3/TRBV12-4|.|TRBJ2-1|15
TGTGCCAGCAGGGTCGGAGGACGGGGGGACAATGAGCAGTTCTTC
CASRVGGRGDNEQFF
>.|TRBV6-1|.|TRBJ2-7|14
TGTGCCAGCAGGTGGGACCCTTCTACGGGGGAGCAGTACTTC
CASRWDPSTGEQYF
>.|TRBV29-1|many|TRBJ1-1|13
TGCAGCGTTGGTCCCGTCCTGAACACTGAAGCTTTCTTT
CSVGPVLNTEAFF
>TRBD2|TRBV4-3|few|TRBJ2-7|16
TGCGCCAGCAGCCAAGATAGCGGGAGTAGCTCCTACGAGCAGTACTTC
CASSQDSGSSSYEQYF
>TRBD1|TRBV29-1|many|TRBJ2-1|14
TGCAGCGTTGAGGTGGGACAGGGGGCGAATGAGCAGTTCTTC
CSVEVGQGANEQFF
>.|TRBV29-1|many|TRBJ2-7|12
TGCAGCGTTGGAGAGGGGAGATACGAGCAGTACTTC
CSVGEGRYEQYF
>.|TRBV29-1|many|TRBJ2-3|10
TGCAGCGTTTATACAGATACGCAGTATTTT
CSVYTDTQYF
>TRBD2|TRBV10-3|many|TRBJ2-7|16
TGTGCCATCAGTTTAAGAAGCGGGAGGGCAGGGTACGAGCAGTACTTC
CAISLRSGRAGYEQYF
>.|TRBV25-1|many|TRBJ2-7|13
TGTGCCAGCAGGGGGACCGGCGGCTACGAGCAGTACTTC
CASRGTGGYEQYF
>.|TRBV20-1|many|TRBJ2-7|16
TGCAGTGCCAGACCGATAGGGGGACTACATTCTAGGGAGCAGTACTTC
CSARPIGGLHSREQYF
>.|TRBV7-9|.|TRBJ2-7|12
TGTGCCAGCAGCTTCATAAGCTACGAGCAGTACTTC
CASSFISYEQYF
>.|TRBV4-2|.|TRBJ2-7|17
TGTGCCAGCAGCCAAACCCAGGGGACCGGTAGCTCCTACGAGCAGTACTTC
CASSQTQGTGSSYEQYF
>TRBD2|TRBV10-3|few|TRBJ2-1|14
TGTGCCACGGGCCCCGCCGGGACTAGCAATGAGCAGTTCTTC
CATGPAGTSNEQFF
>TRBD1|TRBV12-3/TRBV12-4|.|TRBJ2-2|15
TGTGCCAGCAGTTTTTCTGACAGACAGGGCGGGGAGCTGTTTTTT
CASSFSDRQGGELFF
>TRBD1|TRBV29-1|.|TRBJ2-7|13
TGCAGCGTTGCCCAGGGGGCCACCGGCGAGCAGTACTTC
CSVAQGATGEQYF
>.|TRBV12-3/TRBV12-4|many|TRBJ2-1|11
TGTGCCAGCAGCCGAGTATATGAGCAGTTCTTC
CASSRVYEQFF
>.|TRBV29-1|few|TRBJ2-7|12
TGCAGCGCCACACTGGGCAGGGAGGAGCAGTACTTC
CSATLGREEQYF
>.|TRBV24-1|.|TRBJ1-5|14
TGTGCCACCAGTGATTTGGCAGGGAATCAGCCCCAGCATTTT
CATSDLAGNQPQHF
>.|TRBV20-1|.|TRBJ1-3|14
TGCAGTGCTACCCGGGACGGTGGAAGAAACACCATATATTTT
CSATRDGGRNTIYF
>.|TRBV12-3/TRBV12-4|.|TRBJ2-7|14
TGTGCCAGCAGTTTAGGGGGCTGGGACTACGAGCAGTACTTC
CASSLGGWDYEQYF
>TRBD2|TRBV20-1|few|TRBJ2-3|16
TGCAGTGCTCGGGGGACTAGCGGGAGGTACACAGATACGCAGTATTTT
CSARGTSGRYTDTQYF
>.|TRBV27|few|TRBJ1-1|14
TGTGCCAGCAGCGGTGACTGGTTGGGGACTGAAGCTTTCTTT
CASSGDWLGTEAFF
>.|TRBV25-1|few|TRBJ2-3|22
TGTGCCAGCAGTGAACCCACGAGAGGGGCCATCCAGTCGACCCCTCGGGGAGATACGCAGTATTTT
CASSEPTRGAIQSTPRGDTQYF
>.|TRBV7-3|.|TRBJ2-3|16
TGTGCCAGCAGCTTAACGGGACACGCTCTCACAGATACGCAGTATTTT
CASSLTGHALTDTQYF
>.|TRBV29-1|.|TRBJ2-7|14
TGCAGCGTTGAATTTGGCAGGGAGCCTCCCGAGCAGTACTTC
CSVEFGREPPEQYF
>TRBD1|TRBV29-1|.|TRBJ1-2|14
TGCAGCGTGGTACAGGGGGCGTACTACAATGGCTACACCTTC
CSVVQGAYYNGYTF
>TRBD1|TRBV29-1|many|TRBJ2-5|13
TGCAGCGGAACGAGGGGGCTTCAAGAGACCCAGTACTTC
CSGTRGLQETQYF
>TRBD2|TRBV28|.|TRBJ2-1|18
TGTGCCAGCAGCCCTCGATCCGGGACTAGCGGGAGTGGCAATGAGCAGTTCTTC
CASSPRSGTSGSGNEQFF
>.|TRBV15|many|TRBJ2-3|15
TGTGCCACCAGCAGGCGTGACGGGGGCACAGATACGCAGTATTTT
CATSRRDGGTDTQYF
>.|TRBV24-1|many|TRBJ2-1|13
TGTGCCACCAGTGATAACGTCTCGGATGAGCAGTTCTTC
CATSDNVSDEQFF
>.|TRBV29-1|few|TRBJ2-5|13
TGCAGCGTTGAAGTTAAGGGTTTAGAGACCCAGTACTTC
CSVEVKGLETQYF
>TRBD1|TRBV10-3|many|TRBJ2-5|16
TGTGCCATCAGTGAGAGAAACAGGGGGCAACAAGAGACCCAGTACTTC
CAISERNRGQQETQYF
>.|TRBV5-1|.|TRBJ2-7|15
TGCGCCAGCAGCGGAGGGGACAGCCTTCCCTACGAGCAGTACTTC
CASSGGDSLPYEQYF
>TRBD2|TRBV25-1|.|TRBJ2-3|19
TGTGCCAGCAGTGAATCGGTACGGGCTCTAGCGGGAGAGTCAGATACGCAGTATTTT
CASSESVRALAGESDTQYF
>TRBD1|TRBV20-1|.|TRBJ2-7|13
TGCAGTGCCAGGGACAGCATCGGCTACGAGCAGTACTTC
CSARDSIGYEQYF
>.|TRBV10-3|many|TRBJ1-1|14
TGTGCCATCAGTGAGAGGGGCGCAGACACTGAAGCTTTCTTT
CAISERGADTEAFF
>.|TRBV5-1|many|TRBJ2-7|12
TGTGCCAGCAGTTTACAGGGTTACGAGCAGTACTTC
CASSLQGYEQYF
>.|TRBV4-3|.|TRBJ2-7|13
TGCGCCAGCAGCCAAGAATTCGGCTACGAGCAGTACTTC
CASSQEFGYEQYF
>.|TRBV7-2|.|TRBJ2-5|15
TGTGCCAGCAGCCCCGACCTCCCCATGCAAGAGACCCAGTACTTC
CASSPDLPMQETQYF
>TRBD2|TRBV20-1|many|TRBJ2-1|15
TGCAGTGCCCCCTTGGGACTACGCTCCGACAATGAGCAGTTCTTC
CSAPLGLRSDNEQFF
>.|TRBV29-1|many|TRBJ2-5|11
TGCAGCGTTGAATCAGGGGAGACCCAGTACTTC
CSVESGETQYF
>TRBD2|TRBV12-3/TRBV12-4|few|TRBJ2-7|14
TGTGCCAGCAGCTTTGCGGGAGCCGGCGACGAGCAGTACTTC
CASSFAGAGDEQYF